This T cell receptor beta chain originates from a study of blood T cells in healthy people across ages. For the study at large: Capture by template switching was about one barcoded beta molecule per two T cells.

Using a J-beta primer mix together with a sample-barcoded 5' primer, a second PCR was run for roughly 7 to 12 cycles. TCRdb fed the 5' RACE reads into MiXCR, producing one record per CDR3 protein. Altogether 1.4 million to 1.5 million distinct CDR3 sequences are present, about 40% being singletons, with the ten largest covering 7.9%. Overall study findings and caveats: Diversity was higher, and naive CD4+ cells more numerous, in long-lived donors than in aged donors. Older individuals had lower TCR beta diversity per million T cells (the decline was roughly linear). Diversity figures based on one million T cells were deemed too low.

Germline loops: CDR1 ENHRY, CDR2 SYGVKD. The CDR3 runs to 15 residues. Unmatched junction bases numbered 6, after V lost 6 bases and J lost 0 bases. On this clonotype itself: What it binds is not known.

The clonotype was recovered from a young woman in good health. Sample: blood. The chain uses TRBV10-3 and TRBJ2-3; 7 positions match TRBD2. Written as DNA, the CDR3 is TGTGCCATCAGAGCTAGCGGACCTAGCACAGATACGCAGTATTTT. This encodes CAIRASGPSTDTQYF.